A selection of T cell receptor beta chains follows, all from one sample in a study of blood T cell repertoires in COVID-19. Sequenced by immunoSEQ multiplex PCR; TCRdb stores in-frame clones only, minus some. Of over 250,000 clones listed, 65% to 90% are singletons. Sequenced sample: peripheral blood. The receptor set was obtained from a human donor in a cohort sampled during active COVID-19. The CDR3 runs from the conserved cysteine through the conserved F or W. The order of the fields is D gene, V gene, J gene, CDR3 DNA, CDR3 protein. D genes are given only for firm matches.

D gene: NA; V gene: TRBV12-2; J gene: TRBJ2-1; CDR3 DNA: TGTGCAAGTCGCTTACTTCAGCGGGAGGGCCAGGGAATTCAATCGCAGTTCTTC; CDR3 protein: CASRLLQREGQGIQSQFF
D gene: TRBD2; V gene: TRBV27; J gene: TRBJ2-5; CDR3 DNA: TGTGCTAGCAGTCCGAGGACTAGCGGGAGCCAAGAGACCCAGTACTTC; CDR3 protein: CASSPRTSGSQETQYF
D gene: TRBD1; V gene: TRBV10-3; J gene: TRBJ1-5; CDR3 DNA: TGTGCCATCAGTGAGTCACAGGGGAACAATCAGCCCCAGCATTTT; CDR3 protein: CAISESQGNNQPQHF
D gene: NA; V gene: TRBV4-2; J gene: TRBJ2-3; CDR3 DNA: TGTGCCAGCAGCCAGAGAGACACTCGCACAGATACGCAGTATTTT; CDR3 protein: CASSQRDTRTDTQYF
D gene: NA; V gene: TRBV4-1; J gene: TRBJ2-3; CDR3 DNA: TGCGCCAGCAGCCAAGATCACAGCCGAGATACGCAGTATTTT; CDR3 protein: CASSQDHSRDTQYF
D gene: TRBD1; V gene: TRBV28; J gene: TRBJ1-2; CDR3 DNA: TGTGCCAGCATAAACATTCTACCGGGACAGAGCTACTACACCTTC; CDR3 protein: CASINILPGQSYYTF
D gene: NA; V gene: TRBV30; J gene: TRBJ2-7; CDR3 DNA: TGTGCCTGGAGTGGACAGGTTGGGTACGAGCAGTACTTC; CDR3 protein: CAWSGQVGYEQYF
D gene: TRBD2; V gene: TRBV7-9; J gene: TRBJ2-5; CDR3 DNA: TGTGCCAGCAGCAAGACTAGCGTAAAAGAGACCCAGTACTTC; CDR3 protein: CASSKTSVKETQYF
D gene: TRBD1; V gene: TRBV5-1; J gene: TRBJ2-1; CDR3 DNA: TGCGCCAGCAGCTCTGGACAGGGAGGCAATGAGCAGTTCTTC; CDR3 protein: CASSSGQGGNEQFF
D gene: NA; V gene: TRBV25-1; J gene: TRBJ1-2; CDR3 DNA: TGTGCCAGCAGTAAGGGCAGGGGCCCAACAGAATATGGCTACACCTTC; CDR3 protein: CASSKGRGPTEYGYTF
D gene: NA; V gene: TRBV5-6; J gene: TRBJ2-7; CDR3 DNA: TGTGCCAGCAGCTTGTGGGTGTCGTCGGGGGTCGAGGAGCAGTACTTC; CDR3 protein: CASSLWVSSGVEEQYF
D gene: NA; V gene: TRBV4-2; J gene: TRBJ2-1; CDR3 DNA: TGTGCCAGCAGCCAAGAGGTCCTAGGGGGAATAGATGAGCAGTTCTTC; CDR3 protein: CASSQEVLGGIDEQFF
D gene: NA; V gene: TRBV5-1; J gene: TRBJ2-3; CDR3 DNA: TGCGCCAGCAGCTTGGCCCAGAAAGATACGCAGTATTTT; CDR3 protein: CASSLAQKDTQYF
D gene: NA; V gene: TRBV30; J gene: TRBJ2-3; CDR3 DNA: TGTGCCTGGAGAGGATGGGGCCTCATGAGCACAGATACGCAGTATTTT; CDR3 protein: CAWRGWGLMSTDTQYF
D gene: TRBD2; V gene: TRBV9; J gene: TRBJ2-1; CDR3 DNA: TGTGCCAGCACGCCGGGACTAGGGTTACAGTCCTACAATGAGCAGTTCTTC; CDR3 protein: CASTPGLGLQSYNEQFF
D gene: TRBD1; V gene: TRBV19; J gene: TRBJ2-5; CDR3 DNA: TGTGCCAGTAGTATAGATCATGGGACAGGCTGGGAGACCCAGTACTTC; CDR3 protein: CASSIDHGTGWETQYF